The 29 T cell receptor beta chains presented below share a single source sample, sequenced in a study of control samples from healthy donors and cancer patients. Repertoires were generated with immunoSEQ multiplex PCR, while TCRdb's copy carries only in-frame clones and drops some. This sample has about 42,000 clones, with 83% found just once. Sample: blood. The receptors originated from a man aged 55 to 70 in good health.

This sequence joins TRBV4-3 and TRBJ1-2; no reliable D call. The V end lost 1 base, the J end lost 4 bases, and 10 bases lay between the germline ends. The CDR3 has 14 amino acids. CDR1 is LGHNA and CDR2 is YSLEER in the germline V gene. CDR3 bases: TGCGCCAGCAGCCAAGCGAGGGAGTTCTATGGCTACACCTTC. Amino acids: CASSQAREFYGYTF.

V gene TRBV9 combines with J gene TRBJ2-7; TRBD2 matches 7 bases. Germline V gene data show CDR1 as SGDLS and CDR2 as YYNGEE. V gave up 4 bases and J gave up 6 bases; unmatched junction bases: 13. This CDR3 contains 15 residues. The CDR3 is CASSPGPDGGSEQYF. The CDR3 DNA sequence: TGTGCCAGCAGCCCCGGGCCGGACGGGGGGTCCGAGCAGTACTTC.

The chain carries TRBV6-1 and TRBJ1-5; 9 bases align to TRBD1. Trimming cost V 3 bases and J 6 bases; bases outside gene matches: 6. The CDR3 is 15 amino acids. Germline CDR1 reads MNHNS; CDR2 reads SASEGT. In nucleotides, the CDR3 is TGTGCCAGCAGTGAGGGACAGGGATGGGGTCAGCCCCAGCATTTT. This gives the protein CASSEGQGWGQPQHF.

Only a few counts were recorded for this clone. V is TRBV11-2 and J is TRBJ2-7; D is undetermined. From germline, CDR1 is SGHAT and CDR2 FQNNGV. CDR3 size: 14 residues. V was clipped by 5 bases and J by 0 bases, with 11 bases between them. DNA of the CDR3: TGTGCCAGCAGCCCGGGTGGGAACTCCTACGAGCAGTACTTC. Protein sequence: CASSPGGNSYEQYF. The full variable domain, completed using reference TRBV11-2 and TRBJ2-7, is EAGVAQSPRYKIIEKRQSVAFWCNPISGHATLYWYQQILGQGPKLLIQFQNNGVVDDSQLPKDRFSAERLKGVDSTLKIQPAKLEDSAVYLCASSPGGNSYEQYFGPGTRLTVT.

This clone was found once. The CDR3 DNA reads as TGTGCCAGCAGCAATGGGGAGCCTCCCGCCTATGGCTACACCTTC. It encodes CASSNGEPPAYGYTF. The chain has TRBV6-5 and TRBJ1-2; D unclear. V shed 6 bases and J shed 4 bases, with 18 bases lying between them. Germline V gene data show CDR1 as MNHEY and CDR2 as SVGAGI. There are 15 residues in the CDR3.

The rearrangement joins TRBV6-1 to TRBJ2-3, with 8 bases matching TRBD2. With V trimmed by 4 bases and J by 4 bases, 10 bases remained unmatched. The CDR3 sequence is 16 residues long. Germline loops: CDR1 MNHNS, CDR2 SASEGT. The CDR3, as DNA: TGTGCCAGCAGTGTTCAAGGAGGCGGGAGGCCAGATACGCAGTATTTT. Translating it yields CASSVQGGGRPDTQYF.

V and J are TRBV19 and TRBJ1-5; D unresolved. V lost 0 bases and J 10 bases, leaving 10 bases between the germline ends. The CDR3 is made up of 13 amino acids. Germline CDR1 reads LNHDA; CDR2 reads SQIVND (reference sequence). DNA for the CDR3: TGTGCCAGTAGTATAGATCGGAGTACACCCCAGCATTTT. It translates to CASSIDRSTPQHF.

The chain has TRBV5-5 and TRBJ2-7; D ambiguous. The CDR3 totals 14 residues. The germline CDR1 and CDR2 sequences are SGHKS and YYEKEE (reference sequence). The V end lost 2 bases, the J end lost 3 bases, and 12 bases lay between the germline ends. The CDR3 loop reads CASSLTGPNYEQYF. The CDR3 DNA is TGTGCCAGCAGCTTAACCGGGCCCAACTACGAGCAGTACTTC.

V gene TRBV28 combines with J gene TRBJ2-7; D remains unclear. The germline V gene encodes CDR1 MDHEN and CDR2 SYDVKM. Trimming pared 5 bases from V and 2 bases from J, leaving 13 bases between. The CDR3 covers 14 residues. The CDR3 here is CASSKSFSPYEQYF. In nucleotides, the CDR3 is TGTGCCAGCAGTAAGAGTTTTTCCCCCTACGAGCAGTACTTC.

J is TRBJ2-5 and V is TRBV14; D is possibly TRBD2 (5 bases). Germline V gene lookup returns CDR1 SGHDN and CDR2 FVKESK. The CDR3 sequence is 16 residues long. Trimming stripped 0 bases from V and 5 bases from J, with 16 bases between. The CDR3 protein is CASSQDRALGMETQYF. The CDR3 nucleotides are TGTGCCAGCAGCCAAGACCGGGCCCTCGGGATGGAGACCCAGTACTTC.

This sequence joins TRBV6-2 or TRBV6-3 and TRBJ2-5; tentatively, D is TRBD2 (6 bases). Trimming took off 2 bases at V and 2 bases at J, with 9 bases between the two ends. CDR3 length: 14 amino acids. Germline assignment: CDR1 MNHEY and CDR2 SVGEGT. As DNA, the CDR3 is TGTGCCAGCAGTTACATCGGAGGGCAAGAGACCCAGTACTTC. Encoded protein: CASSYIGGQETQYF.

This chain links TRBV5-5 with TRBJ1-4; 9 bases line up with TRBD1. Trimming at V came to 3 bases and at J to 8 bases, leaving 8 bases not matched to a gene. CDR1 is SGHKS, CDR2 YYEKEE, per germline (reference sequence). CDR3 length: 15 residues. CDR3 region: CASSSGTGRGEKLFF. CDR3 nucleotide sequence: TGTGCCAGCAGCTCAGGGACAGGGAGGGGGGAAAAACTGTTTTTT.

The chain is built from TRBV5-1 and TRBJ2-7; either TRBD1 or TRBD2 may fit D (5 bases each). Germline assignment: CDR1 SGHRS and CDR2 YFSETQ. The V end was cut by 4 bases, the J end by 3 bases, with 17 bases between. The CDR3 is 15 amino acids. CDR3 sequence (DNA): TGCGCCAGCAGCCACCGAGGGACGGGACGCTACGAGCAGTACTTC. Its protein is CASSHRGTGRYEQYF.

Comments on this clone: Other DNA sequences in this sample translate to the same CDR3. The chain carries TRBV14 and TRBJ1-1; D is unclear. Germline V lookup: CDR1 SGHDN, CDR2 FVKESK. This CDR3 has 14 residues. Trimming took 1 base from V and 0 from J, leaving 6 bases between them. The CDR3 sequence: CASSQAGMNTEAFF. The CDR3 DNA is TGTGCCAGCAGCCAAGCCGGCATGAACACTGAAGCTTTCTTT. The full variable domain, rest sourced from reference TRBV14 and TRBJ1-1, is EAGVTQFPSHSVIEKGQTVTLRCDPISGHDNLYWYRRVMGKEIKFLLHFVKESKQDESGMPNNRFLAERTGGTYSTLKVQPAELEDSGVYFCASSQAGMNTEAFFGQGTRLTVV.

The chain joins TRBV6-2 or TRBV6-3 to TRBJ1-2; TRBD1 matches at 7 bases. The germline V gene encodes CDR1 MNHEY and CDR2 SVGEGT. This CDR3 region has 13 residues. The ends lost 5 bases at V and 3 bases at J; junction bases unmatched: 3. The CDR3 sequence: CASSRQGDYGYTF. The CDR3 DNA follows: TGTGCCAGCAGTAGACAGGGCGACTATGGCTACACCTTC.

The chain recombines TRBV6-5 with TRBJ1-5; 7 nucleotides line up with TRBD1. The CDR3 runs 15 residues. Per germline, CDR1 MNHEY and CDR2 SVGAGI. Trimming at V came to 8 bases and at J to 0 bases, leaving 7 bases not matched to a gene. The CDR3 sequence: CASGGRQGSNQPQHF. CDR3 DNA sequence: TGTGCCAGCGGGGGAAGACAGGGTAGCAATCAGCCCCAGCATTTT.

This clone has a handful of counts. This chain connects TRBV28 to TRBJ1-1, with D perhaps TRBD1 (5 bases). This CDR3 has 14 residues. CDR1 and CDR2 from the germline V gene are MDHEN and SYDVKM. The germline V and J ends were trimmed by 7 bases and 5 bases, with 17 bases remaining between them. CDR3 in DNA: TGTGCCAGCAACGAAAGGGGCGGGCAGACTGAAGCTTTCTTT. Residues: CASNERGGQTEAFF.

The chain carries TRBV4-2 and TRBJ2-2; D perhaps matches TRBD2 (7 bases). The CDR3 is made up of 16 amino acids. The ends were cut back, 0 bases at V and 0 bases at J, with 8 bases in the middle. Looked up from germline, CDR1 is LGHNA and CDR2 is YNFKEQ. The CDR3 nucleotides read TGTGCCAGCAGCCAAGAGGGGGGGCCGAACACCGGGGAGCTGTTTTTT. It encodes CASSQEGGPNTGELFF.

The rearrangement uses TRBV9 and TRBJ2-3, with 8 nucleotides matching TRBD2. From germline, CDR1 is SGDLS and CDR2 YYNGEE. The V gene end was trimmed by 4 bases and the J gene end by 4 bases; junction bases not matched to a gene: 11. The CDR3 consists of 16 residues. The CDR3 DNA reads TGTGCCAGCAGCTCTCCAGCGGGAGTGATCGCAGATACGCAGTATTTT. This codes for CASSSPAGVIADTQYF.

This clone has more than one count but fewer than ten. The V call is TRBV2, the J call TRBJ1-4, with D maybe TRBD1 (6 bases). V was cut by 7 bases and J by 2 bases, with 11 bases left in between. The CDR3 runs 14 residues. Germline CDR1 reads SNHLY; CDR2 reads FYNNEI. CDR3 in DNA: TGTGCCAGCACCGGAGGGGGTACTAATGAAAAACTGTTTTTT. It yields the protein CASTGGGTNEKLFF. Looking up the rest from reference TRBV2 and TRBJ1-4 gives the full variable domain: EPEVTQTPSHQVTQMGQEVILRCVPISNHLYFYWYRQILGQKVEFLVSFYNNEISEKSEIFDDQFSVERPDGSNFTLKIRSTKLEDSAMYFCASTGGGTNEKLFFGSGTQLSVL.

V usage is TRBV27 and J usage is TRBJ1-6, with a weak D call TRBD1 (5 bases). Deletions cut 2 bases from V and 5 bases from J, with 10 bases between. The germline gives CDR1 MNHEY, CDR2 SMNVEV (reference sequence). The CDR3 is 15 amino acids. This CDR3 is CASSLQGLHNSPLHF. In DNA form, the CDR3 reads TGTGCCAGCAGTTTACAGGGTCTCCATAATTCACCCCTCCACTTT.

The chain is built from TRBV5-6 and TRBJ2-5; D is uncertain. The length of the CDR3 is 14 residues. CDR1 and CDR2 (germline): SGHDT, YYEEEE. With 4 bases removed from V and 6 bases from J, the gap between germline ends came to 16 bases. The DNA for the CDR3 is TGTGCCAGCAGCCAGGACCTGCTATCTAAGACCCAGTACTTC. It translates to CASSQDLLSKTQYF.

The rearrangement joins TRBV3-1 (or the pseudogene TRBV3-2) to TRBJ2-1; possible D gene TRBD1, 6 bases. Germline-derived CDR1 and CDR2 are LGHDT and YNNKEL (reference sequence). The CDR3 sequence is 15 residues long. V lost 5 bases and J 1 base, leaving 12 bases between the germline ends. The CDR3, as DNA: TGTGCCAGCAGCGAACAGGGATGGTCCTACAATGAGCAGTTCTTC. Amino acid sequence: CASSEQGWSYNEQFF.

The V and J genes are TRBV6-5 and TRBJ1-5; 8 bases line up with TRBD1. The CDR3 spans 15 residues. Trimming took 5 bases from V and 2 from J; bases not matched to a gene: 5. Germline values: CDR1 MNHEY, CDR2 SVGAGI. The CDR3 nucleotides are TGTGCCAGCAGTCTTGACAGGGGAGGCAATCAGCCCCAGCATTTT. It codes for CASSLDRGGNQPQHF.

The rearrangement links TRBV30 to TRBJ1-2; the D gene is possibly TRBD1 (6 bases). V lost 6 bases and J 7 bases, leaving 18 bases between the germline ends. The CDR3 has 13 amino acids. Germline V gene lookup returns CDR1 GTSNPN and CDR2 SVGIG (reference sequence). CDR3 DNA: TGTGCCTGTCAAGAGGGGGGACCGGGTGGCTACACCTTC. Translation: CACQEGGPGGYTF.

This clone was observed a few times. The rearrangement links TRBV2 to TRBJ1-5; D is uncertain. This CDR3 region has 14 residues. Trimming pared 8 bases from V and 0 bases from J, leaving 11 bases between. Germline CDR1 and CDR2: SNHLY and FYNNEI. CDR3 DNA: TGTGCCAGCTCCAACAGTAATAGCAATCAGCCCCAGCATTTT. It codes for CASSNSNSNQPQHF.

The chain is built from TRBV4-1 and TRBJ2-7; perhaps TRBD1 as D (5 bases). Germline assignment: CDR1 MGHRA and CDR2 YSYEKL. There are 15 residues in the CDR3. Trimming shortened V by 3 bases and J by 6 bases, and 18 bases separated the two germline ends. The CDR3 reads CASSQSLGREAEQYF. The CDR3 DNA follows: TGCGCCAGCAGCCAGAGCTTAGGCAGGGAAGCCGAGCAGTACTTC.

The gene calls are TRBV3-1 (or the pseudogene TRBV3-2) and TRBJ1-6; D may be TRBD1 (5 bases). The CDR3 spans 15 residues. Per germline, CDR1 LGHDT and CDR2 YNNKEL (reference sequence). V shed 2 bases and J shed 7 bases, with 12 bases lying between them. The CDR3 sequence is CASSQYYGTNSPLHF. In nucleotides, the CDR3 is TGTGCCAGCAGCCAATATTACGGGACGAATTCACCCCTCCACTTT.

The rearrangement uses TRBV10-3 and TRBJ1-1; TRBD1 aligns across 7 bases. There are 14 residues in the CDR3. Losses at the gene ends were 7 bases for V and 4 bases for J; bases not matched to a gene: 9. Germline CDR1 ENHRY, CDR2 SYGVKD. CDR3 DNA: TGTGCCATCAACTCGGGCGGGACAGCCACTGAAGCTTTCTTT. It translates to CAINSGGTATEAFF.